This T cell receptor (beta chain) was found in a study of blood T cell repertoires in COVID-19. Study-wide background: PBMCs, B-cell-depleted T cells, or T cells provided the cDNA or gDNA that made up the material.

This clone has just a few counts. The CDR3 covers 19 residues. The V and J ends lost 4 bases and 0 bases, in that order; junction bases with no gene match: 11. Germline CDR1 and CDR2: SGHNT and YYREEE (reference sequence). Clones were read by immunoSEQ multiplex PCR, and TCRdb kept only the in-frame ones, dropping some. The data show 200,000 to 250,000 clones, about nine tenths seen once. The V and J genes are TRBV5-4 and TRBJ2-6, with 9 bases lining up with TRBD1. What was sequenced was peripheral blood. This sequence was found in a man between 60 and 75 years old who had recovered from COVID-19. The CDR3 region is CASSPGGGTGTSGANVLTF. The CDR3 DNA follows: TGTGCCAGCAGCCCGGGAGGCGGGACAGGGACCTCTGGGGCCAACGTCCTGACTTTC.